This T cell receptor (beta chain) was found in a study of T cells after yellow fever vaccination. TCRdb re-analysed the 5' RACE reads in MiXCR, keeping a single row per CDR3 protein. The sample has about 310,000 distinct CDR3 sequences, 3.6% seen once. The CDR3 totals 16 residues. Per the germline V gene, CDR1 is SGHRS and CDR2 is YFSETQ. The J segment lost 2 bases and the V segment lost 1 base, leaving 6 bases of the junction unmatched. The material sequenced was PBMCs, taken on the day of the yellow fever booster vaccination. The chain carries TRBV5-1 and TRBJ2-1, with 7 bases aligning to TRBD2. The sequence was collected from a man between 18 and 35 years old who received the YFV17D yellow fever vaccine. CDR3 amino acids: CASSLFSGDTYNEQFF. The CDR3 DNA follows: TGCGCCAGCAGCTTGTTCAGCGGGGATACCTACAATGAGCAGTTCTTC.